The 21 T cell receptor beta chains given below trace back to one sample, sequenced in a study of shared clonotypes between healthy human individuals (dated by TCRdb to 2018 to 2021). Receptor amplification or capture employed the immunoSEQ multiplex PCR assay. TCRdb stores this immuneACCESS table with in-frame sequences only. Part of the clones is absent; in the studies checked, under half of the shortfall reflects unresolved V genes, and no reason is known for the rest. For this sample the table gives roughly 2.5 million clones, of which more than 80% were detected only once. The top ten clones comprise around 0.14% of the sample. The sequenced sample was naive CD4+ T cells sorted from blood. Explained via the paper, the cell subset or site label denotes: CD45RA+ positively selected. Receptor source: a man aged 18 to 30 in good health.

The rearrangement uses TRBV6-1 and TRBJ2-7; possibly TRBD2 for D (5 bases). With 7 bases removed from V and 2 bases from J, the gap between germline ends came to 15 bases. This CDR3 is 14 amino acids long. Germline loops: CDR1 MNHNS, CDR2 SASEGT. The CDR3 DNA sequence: TGTGCCAGCAACAAAAACGGGGTACCCTACGAGCAGTACTTC. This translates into CASNKNGVPYEQYF.

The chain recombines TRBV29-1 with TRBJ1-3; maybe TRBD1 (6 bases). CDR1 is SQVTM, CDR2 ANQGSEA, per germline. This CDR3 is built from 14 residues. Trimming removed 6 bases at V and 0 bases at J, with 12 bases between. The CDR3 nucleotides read TGCAGCGTAGGGGGACGGACCTCTGGAAACACCATATATTTT. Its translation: CSVGGRTSGNTIYF.

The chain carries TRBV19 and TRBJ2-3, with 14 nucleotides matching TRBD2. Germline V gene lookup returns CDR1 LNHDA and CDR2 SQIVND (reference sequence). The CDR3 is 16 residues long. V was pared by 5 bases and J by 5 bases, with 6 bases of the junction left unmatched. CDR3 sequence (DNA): TGTGCCAGTAGTGAAACCGGACTAGCGGGGGGAGATACGCAGTATTTT. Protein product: CASSETGLAGGDTQYF.

The CDR3 DNA is TGTGCCAGCAGCAATGGACTTCCCAACACCGGGGAGCTGTTTTTT. It encodes CASSNGLPNTGELFF. The chain joins TRBV2 to TRBJ2-2; the D gene is possibly TRBD2 (5 bases). The CDR3 runs 15 residues. CDR1 SNHLY and CDR2 FYNNEI come from the germline V gene. Trimming cost V 6 bases and J 2 bases, with 13 bases left between them. The variable domain in full, with the rest retrieved from reference TRBV2 and TRBJ2-2, is EPEVTQTPSHQVTQMGQEVILRCVPISNHLYFYWYRQILGQKVEFLVSFYNNEISEKSEIFDDQFSVERPDGSNFTLKIRSTKLEDSAMYFCASSNGLPNTGELFFGEGSRLTVL.

In DNA, the CDR3 is TGTGCCAGCTCACCGTTGACAGGGGGCCGGGGAGAGACCCAGTACTTC. Protein: CASSPLTGGRGETQYF. The chain couples TRBV18 to TRBJ2-5, with 10 bases fitting TRBD1. The CDR3 is 16 amino acids. V lost 3 bases and J lost 4; bases outside the gene matches: 8. The germline CDR1 and CDR2 sequences are KGHSH and LQKENI.

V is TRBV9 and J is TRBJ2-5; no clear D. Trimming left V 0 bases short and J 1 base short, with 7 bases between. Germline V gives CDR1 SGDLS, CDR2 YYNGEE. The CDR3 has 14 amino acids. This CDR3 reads CASSVVKVQETQYF. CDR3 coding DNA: TGTGCCAGCAGCGTAGTTAAGGTCCAAGAGACCCAGTACTTC.

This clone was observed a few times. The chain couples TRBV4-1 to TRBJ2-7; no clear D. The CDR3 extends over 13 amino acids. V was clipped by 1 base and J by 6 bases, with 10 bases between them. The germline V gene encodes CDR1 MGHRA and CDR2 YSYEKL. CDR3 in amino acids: CASSQGPVAEQYF. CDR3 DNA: TGCGCCAGCAGCCAAGGGCCCGTTGCCGAGCAGTACTTC.

CDR3 coding DNA: TGTGCCAGCAGCCTCCCCGGGACTAGCGCCCAAGAGACCCAGTACTTC. It codes for CASSLPGTSAQETQYF. The chain links TRBV9 to TRBJ2-5; 10 bases line up with TRBD2. This CDR3 is built from 16 residues. Germline V lookup: CDR1 SGDLS, CDR2 YYNGEE. V shed 4 bases and J 1 base; nucleotides not matched to a gene: 7.

CDR3 sequence: CASSFGQGTGNYNEQFF. The CDR3 DNA reads TGTGCCAGCAGCTTCGGGCAGGGTACAGGGAACTACAATGAGCAGTTCTTC. This chain links TRBV11-2 with TRBJ2-1; TRBD1 is a possible D gene (6 bases). CDR3 length equals 17 residues. Germline lookup yields CDR1 SGHAT and CDR2 FQNNGV. V lost 3 bases to trimming and J lost 3 bases, with 18 bases between them.

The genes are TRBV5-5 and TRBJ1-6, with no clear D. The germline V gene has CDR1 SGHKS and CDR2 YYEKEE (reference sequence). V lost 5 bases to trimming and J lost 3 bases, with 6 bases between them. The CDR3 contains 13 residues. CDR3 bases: TGTGCCAGCAGGCCGAACTATAATTCACCCCTCCACTTT. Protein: CASRPNYNSPLHF.

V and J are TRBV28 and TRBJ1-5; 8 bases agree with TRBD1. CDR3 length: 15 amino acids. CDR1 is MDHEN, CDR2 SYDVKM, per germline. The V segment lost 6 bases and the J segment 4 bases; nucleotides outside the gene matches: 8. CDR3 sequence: CASSPMRQGNQPQHF. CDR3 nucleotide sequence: TGTGCCAGCAGCCCTATGAGACAGGGGAATCAGCCCCAGCATTTT. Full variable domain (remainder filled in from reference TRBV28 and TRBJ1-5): DVKVTQSSRYLVKRTGEKVFLECVQDMDHENMFWYRQDPGLGLRLIYFSYDVKMKEKGDIPEGYSVSREKKERFSLILESASTNQTSMYLCASSPMRQGNQPQHFGDGTRLSIL.

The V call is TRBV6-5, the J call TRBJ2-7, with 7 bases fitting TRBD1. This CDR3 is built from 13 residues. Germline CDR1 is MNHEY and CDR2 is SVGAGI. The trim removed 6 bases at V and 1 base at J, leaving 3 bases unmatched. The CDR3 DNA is TGTGCCAGCAGACCGACAGGGTCCTACGAGCAGTACTTC. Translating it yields CASRPTGSYEQYF.

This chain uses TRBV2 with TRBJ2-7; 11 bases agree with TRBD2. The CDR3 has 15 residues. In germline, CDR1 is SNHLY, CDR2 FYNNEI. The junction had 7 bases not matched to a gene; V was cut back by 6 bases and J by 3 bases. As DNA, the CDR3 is TGTGCCAGCAGAGAGCGGACTAGCGGGTACTACGAGCAGTACTTC. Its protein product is CASRERTSGYYEQYF.

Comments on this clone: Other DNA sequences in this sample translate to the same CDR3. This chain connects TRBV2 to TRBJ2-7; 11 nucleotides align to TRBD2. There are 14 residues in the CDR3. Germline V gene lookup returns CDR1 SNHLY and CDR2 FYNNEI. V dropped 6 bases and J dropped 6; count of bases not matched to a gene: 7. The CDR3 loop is CASRLAGGPGEQYF. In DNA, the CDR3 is TGTGCCAGCAGATTAGCGGGAGGGCCCGGCGAGCAGTACTTC.

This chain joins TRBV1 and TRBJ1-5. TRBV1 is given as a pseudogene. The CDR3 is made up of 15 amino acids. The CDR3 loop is CTSSQVFAVWQPQHF. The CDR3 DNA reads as TGCACCAGCAGCCAAGTGTTCGCGGTTTGGCAGCCCCAGCATTTT.

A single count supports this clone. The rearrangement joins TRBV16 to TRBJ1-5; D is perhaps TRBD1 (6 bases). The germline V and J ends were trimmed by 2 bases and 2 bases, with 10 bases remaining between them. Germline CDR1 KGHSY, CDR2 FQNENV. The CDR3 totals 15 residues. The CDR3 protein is CASSQGGHGNQPQHF. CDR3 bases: TGTGCCAGCAGCCAAGGGGGGCACGGCAATCAGCCCCAGCATTTT.

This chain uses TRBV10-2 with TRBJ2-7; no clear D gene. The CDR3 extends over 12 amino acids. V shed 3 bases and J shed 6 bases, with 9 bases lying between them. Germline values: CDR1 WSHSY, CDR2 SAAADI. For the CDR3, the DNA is TGCGCCAGCAGTGAAATGGTTGGCGAGCAGTACTTC. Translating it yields CASSEMVGEQYF.

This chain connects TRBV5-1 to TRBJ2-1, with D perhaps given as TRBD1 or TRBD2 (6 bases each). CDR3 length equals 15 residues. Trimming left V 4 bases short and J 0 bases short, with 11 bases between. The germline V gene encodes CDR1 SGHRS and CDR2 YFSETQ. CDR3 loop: CASSEGGVSYNEQFF. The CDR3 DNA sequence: TGCGCCAGCAGCGAGGGGGGAGTCTCCTACAATGAGCAGTTCTTC.

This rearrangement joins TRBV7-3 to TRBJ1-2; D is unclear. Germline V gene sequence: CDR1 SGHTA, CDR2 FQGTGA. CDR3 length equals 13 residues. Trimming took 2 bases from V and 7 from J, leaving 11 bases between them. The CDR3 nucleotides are TGTGCCAGCAGCTTAGCGCATGGGTTTGGCTACACCTTC. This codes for CASSLAHGFGYTF.

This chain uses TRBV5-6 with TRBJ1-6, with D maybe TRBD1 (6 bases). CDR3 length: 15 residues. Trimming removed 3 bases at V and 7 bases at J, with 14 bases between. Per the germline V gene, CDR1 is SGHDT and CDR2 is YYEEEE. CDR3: CASSSRAGTNSPLHF. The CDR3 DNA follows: TGTGCCAGCAGCTCCCGGGCAGGGACAAATTCACCCCTCCACTTT.

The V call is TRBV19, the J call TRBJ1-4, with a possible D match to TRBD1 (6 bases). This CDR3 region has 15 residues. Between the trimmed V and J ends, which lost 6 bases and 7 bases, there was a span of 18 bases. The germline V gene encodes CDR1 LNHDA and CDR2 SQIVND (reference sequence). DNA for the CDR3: TGTGCCAGTAGGGAAACAGGGAAGGGGTCTGAAAAACTGTTTTTT. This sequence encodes CASRETGKGSEKLFF.